This T cell receptor beta chain was found in a study of monozygotic twins with inflammatory bowel disease. The authors isolated total RNA from whole blood without sorting T cells. The template-switching step introduced UMIs that carried a 6-nucleotide sample barcode. Reanalyzing the 5' RACE reads, TCRdb keeps one entry per CDR3 protein, without DNA. Listed are 200,000 to 250,000 distinct CDR3 sequences; less than 9% falls within the top ten. Overall study findings and caveats: The data did not back a single strong IBD-associated clonotype or signal.

Germline lookup yields CDR1 LGHNA and CDR2 YNFKEQ. The CDR3 consists of 17 residues. About this clonotype: Its antigen remains unidentified.

The sequenced sample consisted of blood. The chain couples TRBV4-2 to TRBJ1-3; no DNA is available, so the TRBD1 call from TCRdb remains unchecked. The clonotype originates from a human donor with ulcerative colitis or Crohn's disease, or a healthy co-twin of an affected twin (not recorded which). The CDR3 is CASSQAPTGGAGNTIYF.